This record concerns one TCR beta chain sequence. Its antigen is undetermined. Each subset's genomic DNA was shared equally among a number of immunoSEQ plates. It was about 210 ng DNA, about 30,000 T cell genomes, that sorted-subset replicate PCRs used. TCRdb's copy holds only in-frame clones and misses some; the assay was immunoSEQ multiplex PCR. There are about a million clones in the sample; more than 65% occur only once, and around 1.4% lies in the top ten. These data belong to a study of shared clonotypes between healthy human individuals. V was pared by 1 base and J by 3 bases, with 12 bases between. This CDR3 spans 16 amino acids. Germline values: CDR1 LGHNA, CDR2 YNFKEQ. Study-wide results and caveats: Sequencing of the sorted subsets was shown by rarefaction to be incomplete despite large depth.

Sequencing used memory CD4+ T cells sorted from blood. The subset was: CD45RA-negative fraction. The chain has TRBV4-2 and TRBJ2-2; D unclear. The receptor's source is a man aged 18 to 29 in good health. The CDR3 is CASSQVGGADTGELFF. DNA of the CDR3: TGTGCCAGCAGCCAAGTTGGTGGCGCGGACACCGGGGAGCTGTTTTTT.